One sample yielded the 2 T cell receptor beta chains listed below, sequenced in a study of post-analysis software for immune sequencing data. These receptors' targets are unknown. TCR beta libraries were prepared from cDNA with unique molecular identifiers. A single record per CDR3 protein comes from TCRdb applying MiXCR to the PCR reads. The data show some 690,000 distinct CDR3 sequences, with around 27% seen just once and 0.5% to 0.6% held by the top ten. Notes on the study in general: Patients showed TRBV5-6, TRBV5-1 and TRBV20-1 among 4 or 5 TRBV segments more frequent than in controls.

Sequenced sample: blood. Source of these receptors: a girl aged 10 to 17 with multiple sclerosis.

The chain carries TRBV2 and TRBJ2-3; 8 positions match TRBD2. The junction had 5 bases not matched to a gene; V was cut back by 6 bases and J by 0 bases. The CDR3 is 15 amino acids. The germline CDR1 and CDR2 sequences are SNHLY and FYNNEI. The CDR3 coding sequence is TGTGCCAGCAGAAAAGCGGGAGTAAGCACAGATACGCAGTATTTT. Residues: CASRKAGVSTDTQYF.

This chain connects TRBV12-3 or TRBV12-4 to TRBJ2-2; the match to TRBD1 covers 9 bases. V trimming: 6 bases; J trimming: 5 bases; junction bases outside the gene matches: 4. The CDR3 totals 14 residues. CDR3 residues: CASRATGGTGELFF. CDR3 nucleotides: TGTGCCAGCAGGGCGACAGGGGGTACCGGGGAGCTGTTTTTT.